This is a list of T cell receptor beta chains from one sample in a study of cytomegalovirus exposure and HLA in healthy donors. Here immunoSEQ multiplex PCR was the method, and the copy in TCRdb shows in-frame clones only, minus some. The profile shows some 71,000 clones, approximately 74% of them singletons. The material sequenced was PBMCs. These receptors all come from a woman under 40 in good health and CMV-seropositive. CDR3s include the opening cysteine and the closing phenylalanine or tryptophan.

j_call v_call cdr3_aa
TRBJ2-3 TRBV11-3 CASSLQGKITDTQYF
TRBJ2-5 TRBV5-1 CASSLTSRQETQYF
TRBJ2-7 TRBV7-9 CASSSQGGTGLSYEQYF
TRBJ2-5 TRBV5-1 CASSNTGDRQETQYF
TRBJ2-3 TRBV7-9 CASTRTGTTAQYF
TRBJ2-1 TRBV19 CASSQLAGYNEQFF
TRBJ2-5 TRBV20-1 CSARQETQYF
TRBJ1-4 TRBV6-5 CASSYSGARVEKLFF
TRBJ1-4 TRBV27 CASKGQNNEKLFF
TRBJ2-7 TRBV2 CASSVEGSSYEQYF
TRBJ1-2 TRBV6-5 CASSSPGSNGYTF
TRBJ1-1 TRBV5-1 CASSLAPGNTEAFF
TRBJ1-1 TRBV7-8 CASSFGQGEAFF
TRBJ1-1 TRBV25-1 CASSEAGADTEAFF
TRBJ2-1 TRBV9 CASSVASGRINEQFF
TRBJ2-7 TRBV19 CACGSGGYEQYF
TRBJ2-5 TRBV28 CASSPGLAGVETQYF
TRBJ2-1 TRBV6-5 CASTRTNYNEQFF
TRBJ2-6 TRBV4-1 CASSLSPGVGANVLTF
TRBJ1-1 TRBV28 CASSSGASAEAFF
TRBJ2-3 TRBV4-3 CASSQGAGGYADTQYF
TRBJ1-3 TRBV18 CASSPIQVSGNTIYF
TRBJ2-6 TRBV4-3 CASSQDNSGANVLTF
TRBJ1-2 TRBV5-4 CASSLDSNYGYTF
TRBJ1-1 TRBV11-2 CASSSGQLADLNTEAFF
TRBJ1-5 TRBV19 CASSIDWGQGQPQHF
TRBJ1-4 TRBV7-9 CASSLTLAATNEKLFF
TRBJ1-2 TRBV19 CASSIKVDAGGYTF
TRBJ1-2 TRBV6-6 CASSRTGGIGYGYTF
TRBJ2-2 TRBV5-1 CASSLVATSGTGELFF
TRBJ1-1 TRBV6-5 CASSYSGQNEAFF
TRBJ2-2 TRBV21-1 CASSTPRQGVTGELFF
TRBJ1-4 TRBV27 CASSGYGQGTEKLFF
TRBJ1-2 TRBV2 CASSLLLGGVDGYTF
TRBJ1-2 TRBV6-1 CASSEEVRGRYGYTF
TRBJ1-1 TRBV7-9 CASSASLGWTGTNTEAFF
TRBJ1-1 TRBV4-1 CASSPPLQEAFF
TRBJ1-1 TRBV7-2 CASSSGSKIMNTEAFF
TRBJ1-4 TRBV6-4 CASAKEAEAEKLFF
TRBJ2-7 TRBV7-8 CASSLRALLAGAYEQYF
TRBJ2-5 TRBV7-9 CASSLVGAGETQYF
TRBJ1-1 TRBV5-4 CASSPRQAPNTEAFF
TRBJ2-3 TRBV4-1 CASSQEGLAGLAQYF
TRBJ2-7 TRBV9 CASSATSGRFDEQYF
TRBJ1-4 TRBV23-1 CASSLSEKLFF
TRBJ2-3 TRBV5-1 CASSLLAGDTDTQYF
TRBJ2-2 TRBV4-2 CASSQDEGLAKNTGELFF
TRBJ2-7 TRBV16 CASSQLGQSTYEQYF
TRBJ2-7 TRBV15 CATSRAGVSSYEQYF
TRBJ1-1 TRBV6-5 CASRPGLGTEAFF
TRBJ1-1 TRBV11-2 CASSADMPEAFF
TRBJ2-5 TRBV20-1 CSTQRETQYF
TRBJ1-1 TRBV7-9 CASSLEQGTEAFF
TRBJ1-1 TRBV7-6 CASSKEAEMNTEAFF
TRBJ1-2 TRBV20-1 CSAEAGKGYTF